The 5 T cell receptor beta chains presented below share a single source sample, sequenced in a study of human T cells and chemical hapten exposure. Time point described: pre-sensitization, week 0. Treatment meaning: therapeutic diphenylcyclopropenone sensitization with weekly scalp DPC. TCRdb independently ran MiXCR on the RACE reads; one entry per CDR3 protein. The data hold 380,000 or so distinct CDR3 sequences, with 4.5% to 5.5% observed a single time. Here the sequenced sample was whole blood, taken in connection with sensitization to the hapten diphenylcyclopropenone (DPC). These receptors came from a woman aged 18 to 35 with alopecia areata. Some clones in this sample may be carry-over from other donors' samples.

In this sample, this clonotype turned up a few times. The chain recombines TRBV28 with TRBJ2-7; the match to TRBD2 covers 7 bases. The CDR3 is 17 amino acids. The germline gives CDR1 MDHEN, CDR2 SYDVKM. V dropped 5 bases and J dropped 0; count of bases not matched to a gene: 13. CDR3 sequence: CASSPLRERGSSYEQYF. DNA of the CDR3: TGTGCCAGCAGTCCACTTCGGGAGCGGGGTAGCTCCTACGAGCAGTACTTC.

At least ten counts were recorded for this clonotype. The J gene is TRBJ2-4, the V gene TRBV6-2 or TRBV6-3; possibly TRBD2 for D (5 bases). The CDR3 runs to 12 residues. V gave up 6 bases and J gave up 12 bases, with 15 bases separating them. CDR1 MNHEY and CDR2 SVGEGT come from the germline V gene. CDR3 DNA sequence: TGTGCCAGCAGCCCGCTTGGACTCAATCAGTACTTC. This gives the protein CASSPLGLNQYF.

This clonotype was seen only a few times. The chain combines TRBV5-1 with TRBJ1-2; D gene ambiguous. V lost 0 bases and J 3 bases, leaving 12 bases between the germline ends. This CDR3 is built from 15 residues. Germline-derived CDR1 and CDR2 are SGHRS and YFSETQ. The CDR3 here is CASSLAVGSDYGYTF. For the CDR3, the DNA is TGCGCCAGCAGCTTGGCCGTGGGCTCTGACTATGGCTACACCTTC.

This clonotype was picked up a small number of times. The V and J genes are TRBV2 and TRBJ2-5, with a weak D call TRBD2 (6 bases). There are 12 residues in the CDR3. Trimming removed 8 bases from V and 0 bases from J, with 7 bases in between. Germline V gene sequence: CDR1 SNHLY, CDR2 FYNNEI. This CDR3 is CASRLDQETQYF. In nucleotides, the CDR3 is TGTGCCAGCCGACTAGACCAAGAGACCCAGTACTTC.

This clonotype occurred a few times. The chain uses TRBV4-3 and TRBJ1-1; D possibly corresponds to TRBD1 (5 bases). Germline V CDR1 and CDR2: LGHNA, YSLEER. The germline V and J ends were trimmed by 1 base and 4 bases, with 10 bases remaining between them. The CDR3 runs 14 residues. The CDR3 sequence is CASSQVLRGTEAFF. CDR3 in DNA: TGCGCCAGCAGCCAAGTTTTAAGGGGCACTGAAGCTTTCTTT.